The clone carrying this TCR beta chain occurred a few times. The study assigned cohorts using participant-reported clinical history. In the original processing: Amplification with reference gene primers provided the estimates of nucleated cell counts. Method: immunoSEQ multiplex PCR; TCRdb's copy keeps in-frame clones and lacks some. The DNA gave D and trimming, while V, J and clone size come from that table. The data contain some 240,000 clones, 80% to 90% of them singletons. This sample is drawn from a study of blood T cell repertoires in COVID-19. Study background: Researchers got acute and convalescent COVID-19 samples from the United States, Italy and Spain.

V lost 4 bases and J lost 5, with 14 bases in between. The CDR3 spans 15 residues. The germline gives CDR1 MDHEN, CDR2 SYDVKM. The J gene is TRBJ1-4, the V gene TRBV28; a weak D match, TRBD1 (5 bases). Sequenced input: PBMCs or T cells enriched from blood (not recorded which). This receptor was obtained from a middle-aged woman who had been exposed to COVID-19. The CDR3 spells CASSSVTARNEKLFF. CDR3 DNA sequence: TGTGCCAGCAGTTCCGTGACAGCGCGGAATGAAAAACTGTTTTTT.